This TCR beta chain was recovered during a study of OX40 agonist ivuxolimab in advanced cancers. Study-level information: Clinicians treated patients with ivuxolimab, an agonistic anti-OX40 (CD134) antibody.

TCRdb's copy holds only in-frame clones and misses some; the assay was immunoSEQ multiplex PCR. This repertoire shows roughly 35,000 clones, approximately 79% found once; its top ten account for roughly 9.7%. Study findings and constraints: The mean number of expanded clones was higher in CD8+ T cells than in CD4+.

Notes on this clone: Antigen specificity is unknown.

Sequenced here: CD4+ or CD8+ T cells sorted from blood, sampled in a trial of the OX40 agonist ivuxolimab. This sequence originates from an adult with an advanced solid tumor such as melanoma, head and neck, liver or kidney cancer.

In DNA, the CDR3 is TGTGCCAGCAGTCCGATACTAGGGACAGGGGGGAACACTGAAGCTTTCTTT. Its translation: CASSPILGTGGNTEAFF. The V call is TRBV28, the J call TRBJ1-1, with TRBD1 identical over 11 bases. The CDR3 spans 17 residues. J lost 1 base, V lost 5 bases, and 9 bases had no gene match. Germline CDR1 MDHEN, CDR2 SYDVKM.